The 17 T cell receptor beta chains below all came from one sample that was sequenced in a study of CD8+CD57+ T cells in acquired aplastic anemia. Sequenced patients had shown CD8+CD57+ cell expansion by flow cytometry. The study profiled TCR beta VDJ and CDR3 using genomic DNA as template. TCRdb reanalysed the reads using MiXCR and keeps one entry per CDR3 protein. The sample holds approximately 170,000 distinct CDR3 sequences, around half seen once. Sequencing input: sorted CD4+, CD8+, or CD8+CD57+ T cells (not recorded which) from PBMCs. Every receptor here comes from a human donor with aplastic anemia.

The V gene is TRBV24-1, the J gene TRBJ2-2; TRBD1 matches at 8 bases. The CDR3 is 17 amino acids. CDR1 is KGHDR, CDR2 SFDVKD, per germline. Losses at the gene ends were 2 bases for V and 1 base for J; bases not matched to a gene: 5. CDR3 residues: CATSDSGQGLNTGELFF. CDR3 bases: TGTGCCACCAGTGATTCAGGACAGGGATTGAACACCGGGGAGCTGTTTTTT.

This clonotype was seen ten or more times. The genes are TRBV19 and TRBJ1-2; the match to TRBD1 covers 9 bases. This CDR3 contains 14 residues. Germline V gene sequence: CDR1 LNHDA, CDR2 SQIVND (reference sequence). J was trimmed by 4 bases and V by 5 bases; bases with no gene match: 5. The CDR3 DNA reads TGTGCCAGTAGTTGGGGACAGGGTGGCTATGGCTACACCTTC. Translation: CASSWGQGGYGYTF.

A few counts support this clonotype. V usage is TRBV7-2 and J usage is TRBJ1-5; D not resolved. CDR1 and CDR2 (germline): SGHTA, FQGNSA. The CDR3 extends over 13 amino acids. V was shortened by 6 bases and J by 6 bases, with 12 bases between the two germline ends. The CDR3 is CASSNRRRQPQHF. The CDR3 DNA follows: TGTGCCAGCAGTAATCGGAGGCGTCAGCCCCAGCATTTT. Based on the CDR3 plus reference TRBV7-2 and TRBJ1-5, the full variable domain is GAGVSQSPSNKVTEKGKDVELRCDPISGHTALYWYRQSLGQGLEFLIYFQGNSAPDKSGLPSDRFSAERTGGSVSTLTIQRTQQEDSAVYLCASSNRRRQPQHFGDGTRLSIL.

This chain uses TRBV25-1 with TRBJ1-6; no reliable D call. V shed 6 bases and J shed 9 bases, with 12 bases lying between them. The CDR3 extends over 13 amino acids. Germline V CDR1 and CDR2: MGHDK, SYGVNS. CDR3 sequence: CASRPPPLSPLHF. The CDR3, as DNA: TGTGCCAGCAGGCCTCCACCTCTTTCACCCCTCCACTTT.

V usage is TRBV7-2 and J usage is TRBJ2-7, with D perhaps matching TRBD1 (5 bases). The germline V gene encodes CDR1 SGHTA and CDR2 FQGNSA. This CDR3 comprises 14 residues. Trimming pared 0 bases from V and 4 bases from J, leaving 10 bases between. The CDR3 loop reads CASSLAAGWYEQYF. CDR3 nucleotide sequence: TGTGCCAGCAGCTTAGCGGCAGGGTGGTACGAGCAGTACTTC.

V usage is TRBV2 and J usage is TRBJ2-7; 8 bases agree with TRBD1. The ends lost 8 bases at V and 0 bases at J; junction bases unmatched: 9. The CDR3 length is 15 residues. Germline assignment: CDR1 SNHLY and CDR2 FYNNEI. CDR3 protein: CASGMTGQVSYEQYF. The CDR3 DNA is TGTGCCAGCGGCATGACGGGACAGGTCTCCTACGAGCAGTACTTC.

The chain couples TRBV15 to TRBJ1-2; 7 bases agree with TRBD1. Germline values: CDR1 LNHNV, CDR2 YYDKDF (reference sequence). The CDR3 sequence is 15 residues long. The trim removed 3 bases at V and 3 bases at J, leaving 7 bases unmatched. CDR3 DNA sequence: TGTGCCACCAGCAGCACGCAGGGGGGACACTATGGCTACACCTTC. Residues: CATSSTQGGHYGYTF.

Of note for this clonotype: The missing conserved phenylalanine or tryptophan at the end of this CDR3 makes a read error likely. Because the CDR3's place on the DNA is in doubt, the DNA is left out and the CDR3 is given as listed by TCRdb. The J gene is TRBJ1-5, the V gene TRBV7-2. CDR1 is SGHTA, CDR2 FQGNSA, per germline. The CDR3 sequence runs 12 residues, both termini included. The CDR3 sequence: CASSLDHQPQRS.

This clonotype was seen only once. The V call is TRBV19, the J call TRBJ2-7; 7 positions match TRBD1. Germline V gene data show CDR1 as LNHDA and CDR2 as SQIVND (reference sequence). The junction had 2 bases not matched to a gene; V was cut back by 5 bases and J by 1 base. The CDR3 length is 13 residues. The CDR3, as DNA: TGTGCCAGTAGTCAACAGGGGTCCTACGAGCAGTACTTC. Amino acid sequence: CASSQQGSYEQYF.

This clonotype came up once. A much larger clone is a single base away; this may be a read error. This chain connects TRBV12-3 or TRBV12-4 to TRBJ2-3, with 7 bases lining up with TRBD2. J was trimmed by 2 bases and V by 4 bases; bases with no gene match: 6. The CDR3 has 15 amino acids. The CDR3 DNA sequence: TGTGCCAGCAGTTACGGGGGGACTCTCACAGATACGCAGTATTTT. Its translation: CASSYGGTLTDTQYF.

As for this clonotype: One end of the junction is discordant with germline, which a read error may explain. This chain uses TRBV29-1 with TRBJ1-1, with unresolved D. Germline CDR1 is SQVTM and CDR2 is ANQGSEA. This CDR3 is built from 12 residues. CDR3 bases: TGCAGCGTCGAAGGGAGGAACACTGAAGCTTTCTTT. Protein sequence: CSVEGRNTEAFF.

This clonotype has ten or more counts. The genes are TRBV9 and TRBJ1-1; D may be TRBD1 (6 bases). V lost 4 bases, J lost 3 bases, and 16 bases lay in between. This CDR3 has 15 amino acids. In germline, CDR1 is SGDLS, CDR2 YYNGEE. The CDR3 nucleotides read TGTGCCAGCAGCCTTATGCCGGCAGGGGACACTGAAGCTTTCTTT. It translates to CASSLMPAGDTEAFF.

This clonotype was picked up many times. The V and J genes are TRBV11-1 and TRBJ2-3; D is perhaps TRBD2 (5 bases). Germline CDR1 and CDR2: SGHAT and FQDESV (reference sequence). Trimming removed 0 bases at V and 5 bases at J, with 21 bases between. The CDR3 covers 18 residues. CDR3 sequence: CASSLAPQASLGRDTQYF. The CDR3 nucleotides read TGTGCCAGCAGCTTAGCGCCCCAGGCTAGCCTTGGTAGAGATACGCAGTATTTT.

This clonotype was found a few times. This chain links TRBV3-1 with TRBJ1-5, with D possibly matching TRBD1 (6 bases). The CDR3 spans 14 residues. Germline V gives CDR1 LGHDT, CDR2 YNNKEL (reference sequence). The V end lost 3 bases, the J end lost 4 bases, and 10 bases lay between the germline ends. The CDR3 sequence is CASSQGTPNQPQHF. CDR3 coding DNA: TGTGCCAGCAGCCAGGGGACACCTAATCAGCCCCAGCATTTT.

Many counts were recorded for this clonotype. The rearrangement links TRBV6-1 to TRBJ1-6, with a possible D match to TRBD1 (6 bases). The V and J ends lost 2 bases and 10 bases respectively, with 15 bases between them. The CDR3 sequence is 15 residues long. Germline CDR1 reads MNHNS; CDR2 reads SASEGT. In DNA form, the CDR3 reads TGTGCCAGCAGTGAACTACAGGGAGGACTATCACCCCTCCACTTT. Translating gives CASSELQGGLSPLHF.

The gene calls are TRBV2 and TRBJ2-1; D gene uncertain. Germline CDR1 reads SNHLY; CDR2 reads FYNNEI. The CDR3 spans 12 residues. V lost 9 bases and J lost 7, with 13 bases in between. DNA of the CDR3: TGTGCCAGTCGATATCTGGCAAATGAGCAGTTCTTC. This gives the protein CASRYLANEQFF.

In this sample, this clonotype turned up many times. The junction does not match germline at one end; this may be a read error. The J gene is TRBJ2-3, the V gene TRBV5-4; 7 bases map to TRBD2. This CDR3 region has 15 residues. Per the germline V gene, CDR1 is SGHNT and CDR2 is YYREEE (reference sequence). This chain's CDR3 is CASSLASGYTDTQYF. The CDR3 DNA sequence: TGCGCCAGCAGCTTGGCTAGCGGCTACACAGATACGCAGTATTTT. Filled out from reference TRBV5-4 and TRBJ2-3, the complete variable domain reads ETGVTQSPTHLIKTRGQQVTLRCSSQSGHNTVSWYQQALGQGPQFIFQYYREEENGRGNFPPRFSGLQFPNYSSELNVNALELDDSALYLCASSLASGYTDTQYFGPGTRLTVL.